Sequencing of this TCR beta chain was carried out in a study of T cells in Graves' hyperthyroidism and ophthalmopathy. The TCR beta CDR3 regions underwent amplification using RNA transcripts as the source. The HTBI primer set served for first-round RT-PCR of the TCR CDR3. TCRdb ran MiXCR on the multiplex PCR reads and lists one entry per CDR3 protein. Here the sample spans about 520,000 distinct CDR3 sequences, approximately 24% being singletons. This clonotype was found many times. Between the trimmed V and J ends, which lost 2 bases and 0 bases, there was a span of 11 bases. There are 15 residues in the CDR3. Germline assignment: CDR1 ENHRY and CDR2 SYGVKD.

Sequenced sample: blood. The chain couples TRBV10-3 to TRBJ2-7; D ambiguous. The TCR comes from a woman aged 30 to 39 with Graves' ophthalmopathy. The chain's CDR3 is CAISEREVSSYEQYF. CDR3 nucleotide sequence: TGTGCCATCAGTGAGCGAGAGGTCAGCTCCTACGAGCAGTACTTC.